Presented here are 22 T cell receptor beta chains from one specimen sequenced in a study of vaccination effects on CD4 cells after COVID-19. What these receptors recognize is not known. The repertoire was sequenced with immunoSEQ multiplex PCR; TCRdb's copy has only in-frame clones and lacks some. The top ten clones hold roughly 6% of a sample with over 45,000 clones, 55% to 75% of them seen once. Upon completion of more than 9 days in culture, CD4+ T cells were isolated. Sequenced here: CD4+ T cells from PBMCs cultured without peptide, sampled before COVID-19 vaccination. These receptors were obtained from a human donor who received a COVID-19 vaccine.

This clone was counted once. CDR3 bases: TGTGCCAGCAGTTCTGGCGGGGGGGCTGGAGAGCAGTACTTC. Its protein is CASSSGGGAGEQYF. The chain is built from TRBV6-2 or TRBV6-3 and TRBJ2-7, with 9 positions matching TRBD2. Germline values: CDR1 MNHEY, CDR2 SVGEGT. J lost 7 bases, V lost 4 bases, and 8 bases had no gene match. This CDR3 is 14 amino acids long.

V gene TRBV19 combines with J gene TRBJ1-5, with a possible D match to TRBD1 (6 bases). This CDR3 has 17 amino acids. V lost 4 bases and J lost 6, with 22 bases in between. Germline V gene data show CDR1 as LNHDA and CDR2 as SQIVND (reference sequence). CDR3 in amino acids: CASSRMPRTVAGQPQHF. The CDR3 coding sequence is TGTGCCAGTAGTAGAATGCCCAGGACAGTAGCAGGTCAGCCCCAGCATTTT. Filled out from reference TRBV19 and TRBJ1-5, the complete variable domain reads DGGITQSPKYLFRKEGQNVTLSCEQNLNHDAMYWYRQDPGQGLRLIYYSQIVNDFQKGDIAEGYSVSREKKESFPLTVTSAQKNPTAFYLCASSRMPRTVAGQPQHFGDGTRLSIL.

This clone has just one count. The CDR3 region has the DNA TGTGCCAGCAGTCCACAGGGCCGCTCTGGAAACACCATATATTTT. Its protein product is CASSPQGRSGNTIYF. The genes are TRBV6-2 or TRBV6-3 and TRBJ1-3; a possible D gene is TRBD1 (6 bases). Germline CDR1 and CDR2: MNHEY and SVGEGT. With 5 bases removed from V and 0 bases from J, the gap between germline ends came to 11 bases. The CDR3 length is 15 residues.

This sequence joins TRBV10-2 and TRBJ1-2, with TRBD1 matching over 7 bases. There are 15 residues in the CDR3. CDR1 WSHSY and CDR2 SAAADI come from the germline V gene. V lost 5 bases and J lost 6; bases outside the gene matches: 12. This chain's CDR3 is CASSFRDRVGNGYTF. The CDR3 region has the DNA TGCGCCAGCAGTTTCCGAGACAGGGTAGGTAATGGCTACACCTTC.

V and J are TRBV7-3 and TRBJ1-2; possibly TRBD1 for D (5 bases). Germline assignment: CDR1 SGHTA and CDR2 FQGTGA. CDR3 length: 15 amino acids. V lost 5 bases and J lost 2, with 15 bases in between. CDR3 region: CASSPSGGANYGYTF. The CDR3 DNA sequence: TGTGCCAGCAGCCCGTCCGGGGGAGCCAACTATGGCTACACCTTC. The variable domain in full, completed from reference TRBV7-3 and TRBJ1-2, reads GAGVSQTPSNKVTEKGKYVELRCDPISGHTALYWYRQSLGQGPEFLIYFQGTGAADDSGLPNDRFFAVRPEGSVSTLKIQRTERGDSAVYLCASSPSGGANYGYTFGSGTRLTVV.

The V and J genes are TRBV19 and TRBJ2-3; no definite D call. The CDR3 consists of 15 residues. Per germline, CDR1 LNHDA and CDR2 SQIVND (reference sequence). The germline V and J ends were trimmed by 1 base and 3 bases, with 11 bases remaining between them. The CDR3 coding sequence is TGTGCCAGTAGTATAGGGATCCAGGCTACAGATACGCAGTATTTT. The encoded protein is CASSIGIQATDTQYF.

The chain carries TRBV5-1 and TRBJ2-7; TRBD1 matches at 9 bases. The CDR3 loop spans 15 amino acids. V gave up 4 bases and J gave up 2 bases; unmatched junction bases: 7. The germline V gene encodes CDR1 SGHRS and CDR2 YFSETQ. The CDR3 region is CASSAQTGGTYEQYF. The CDR3, as DNA: TGCGCCAGCAGCGCCCAGACAGGGGGGACCTACGAGCAGTACTTC.

The chain joins TRBV7-4 to TRBJ1-3, with 7 bases lining up with TRBD1. J lost 0 bases, V lost 5 bases, and 10 bases had no gene match. The length of the CDR3 is 17 residues. CDR1 is SGHVT and CDR2 is SQSDAQ in the germline V gene. The CDR3 coding sequence is TGTGCCAGCAGCCCGAGGACAGGACGGAGCTCTGGAAACACCATATATTTT. Its translation is CASSPRTGRSSGNTIYF.

There are a few counts of this clone. The CDR3 spells CASSSGQLNQPQHF. For the CDR3, the DNA is TGTGCCAGCAGTTCCGGACAGCTGAATCAGCCCCAGCATTTT. The V call is TRBV28, the J call TRBJ1-5, with D tentatively TRBD1 (6 bases). CDR1 and CDR2 from the germline V gene are MDHEN and SYDVKM. The CDR3 is made up of 14 amino acids. Trimming took off 4 bases at V and 4 bases at J, with 11 bases between the two ends.

V gene TRBV11-2 combines with J gene TRBJ2-2; D is unclear. CDR1 is SGHAT, CDR2 FQNNGV, per germline. V dropped 5 bases and J dropped 5 bases, with 9 bases sitting between them. The CDR3 is 13 amino acids. The CDR3 reads CASSPHLTGELFF. In nucleotides, the CDR3 is TGTGCCAGCAGCCCCCACCTTACCGGGGAGCTGTTTTTT.

The chain has TRBV7-8 and TRBJ1-2; TRBD1 agrees at 9 bases. CDR3 length: 16 amino acids. Germline values: CDR1 SGHVS, CDR2 FQNEAQ. J lost 4 bases, V lost 2 bases, and 8 bases had no gene match. CDR3 sequence: CASSLTGTGLIYGYTF. In DNA, the CDR3 is TGTGCCAGCAGCTTAACTGGGACAGGGTTGATCTATGGCTACACCTTC.

The V call is TRBV11-2, the J call TRBJ2-1; D gene unclear. V lost 2 bases and J 9 bases, leaving 14 bases between the germline ends. Germline values: CDR1 SGHAT, CDR2 FQNNGV. This CDR3 is built from 14 residues. The CDR3 loop reads CASSLITPPSEQFF. The CDR3 DNA follows: TGTGCCAGCAGCTTAATCACCCCCCCAAGTGAGCAGTTCTTC. The full variable domain, in which reference TRBV11-2 and TRBJ2-1 provide the parts outside the CDR3, is EAGVAQSPRYKIIEKRQSVAFWCNPISGHATLYWYQQILGQGPKLLIQFQNNGVVDDSQLPKDRFSAERLKGVDSTLKIQPAKLEDSAVYLCASSLITPPSEQFFGPGTRLTVL.

This clone was observed once. The gene calls are TRBV25-1 and TRBJ1-1; no clear D. V lost 2 bases and J lost 1, with 11 bases in between. Germline V gives CDR1 MGHDK, CDR2 SYGVNS. This CDR3 spans 15 amino acids. Here the CDR3 reads CASSEVGGANTEAFF. The CDR3 nucleotides are TGTGCCAGCAGTGAAGTCGGAGGAGCGAACACTGAAGCTTTCTTT.

The chain uses TRBV30 and TRBJ1-5; TRBD1 aligns across 9 bases. The CDR3 is made up of 13 amino acids. With V trimmed by 5 bases and J by 7 bases, 6 bases remained unmatched. Germline lookup yields CDR1 GTSNPN and CDR2 SVGIG (reference sequence). CDR3 sequence: CAWGTGFLQPQHF. CDR3 nucleotides: TGTGCCTGGGGGACAGGGTTTTTGCAGCCCCAGCATTTT.

This clone has a handful of counts. This rearrangement joins TRBV7-6 to TRBJ1-1; 9 bases line up with TRBD1. The CDR3 has 16 amino acids. V lost 4 bases and J lost 5; bases outside the gene matches: 11. CDR1 and CDR2 (germline): SGHVS, FNYEAQ. The CDR3 is CASSSDTTGGGTEAFF. CDR3 coding DNA: TGTGCCAGCAGCTCCGATACGACAGGGGGAGGAACTGAAGCTTTCTTT. The full variable domain, completed using reference TRBV7-6 and TRBJ1-1, is GAGVSQSPRYKVTKRGQDVALRCDPISGHVSLYWYRQALGQGPEFLTYFNYEAQQDKSGLPNDRFSAERPEGSISTLTIQRTEQRDSAMYRCASSSDTTGGGTEAFFGQGTRLTVV.

The V call is TRBV11-2, the J call TRBJ2-3; D is undetermined. From germline, CDR1 is SGHAT and CDR2 FQNNGV. This CDR3 is built from 14 residues. Trimming removed 3 bases from V and 4 bases from J, with 11 bases in between. CDR3 bases: TGTGCCAGCAGCTTTGGATACGGGCCAGATACGCAGTATTTT. Translating gives CASSFGYGPDTQYF.

This clone occurred once. The chain combines TRBV24-1 with TRBJ2-2; the D gene is possibly TRBD2 (6 bases). Trimming shortened V by 8 bases and J by 5 bases, and 11 bases separated the two germline ends. The CDR3 has 13 amino acids. CDR1 is KGHDR, CDR2 SFDVKD, per germline. CDR3 in DNA: TGTGCCACCATGGCGGAGGGAACCGGGGAGCTGTTTTTT. It encodes CATMAEGTGELFF.

V is TRBV28 and J is TRBJ2-1, with 8 bases matching TRBD1. The ends lost 0 bases at V and 9 bases at J; junction bases unmatched: 10. This CDR3 region has 16 residues. CDR1 and CDR2 from the germline V gene are MDHEN and SYDVKM. The CDR3, as DNA: TGTGCCAGCAGTTTATGGGGGACAGGAACAATCGGTGAGCAGTTCTTC. Amino acids: CASSLWGTGTIGEQFF.

The chain recombines TRBV5-1 with TRBJ2-2, with D possibly matching TRBD2 (5 bases). The germline V and J ends were trimmed by 4 bases and 7 bases, with 17 bases remaining between them. Germline V gives CDR1 SGHRS, CDR2 YFSETQ. CDR3 size: 15 residues. The CDR3, as DNA: TGCGCCAGCAGCCCCGCGTGGCAGGCGGGCGGGGAGCTGTTTTTT. Encoded protein: CASSPAWQAGGELFF. Complete variable domain (other parts from reference TRBV5-1 and TRBJ2-2): KAGVTQTPRYLIKTRGQQVTLSCSPISGHRSVSWYQQTPGQGLQFLFEYFSETQRNKGNFPGRFSGRQFSNSRSEMNVSTLELGDSALYLCASSPAWQAGGELFFGEGSRLTVL.

This rearrangement joins TRBV18 to TRBJ1-2; possibly TRBD1 for D (6 bases). Deletions cut 5 bases from V and 7 bases from J, with 23 bases between. The germline CDR1 and CDR2 sequences are KGHSH and LQKENI. This CDR3 contains 16 residues. CDR3 in amino acids: CASSDGGHQGNLGYTF. The CDR3 DNA follows: TGTGCCAGCTCAGACGGGGGCCATCAGGGGAATCTTGGCTACACCTTC.

In its sample, this clone was seen once. This chain links TRBV27 with TRBJ1-1; perhaps TRBD1 as D (5 bases). V lost 6 bases to trimming and J lost 4 bases, with 9 bases between them. The germline gives CDR1 MNHEY, CDR2 SMNVEV (reference sequence). CDR3 length: 12 residues. CDR3 residues: CASSNRITEAFF. The CDR3 DNA reads as TGTGCCAGCAGCAACAGGATCACTGAAGCTTTCTTT.

The V gene is TRBV2, the J gene TRBJ2-7, with D tentatively TRBD2 (5 bases). V dropped 3 bases and J dropped 7 bases, with 25 bases sitting between them. Germline values: CDR1 SNHLY, CDR2 FYNNEI. The CDR3 contains 17 residues. The CDR3 region has the DNA TGTGCCAGCAGTGATATCAGTCTGGGCTTGCAGAGCGGTGAGCAGTACTTC. Translated: CASSDISLGLQSGEQYF.